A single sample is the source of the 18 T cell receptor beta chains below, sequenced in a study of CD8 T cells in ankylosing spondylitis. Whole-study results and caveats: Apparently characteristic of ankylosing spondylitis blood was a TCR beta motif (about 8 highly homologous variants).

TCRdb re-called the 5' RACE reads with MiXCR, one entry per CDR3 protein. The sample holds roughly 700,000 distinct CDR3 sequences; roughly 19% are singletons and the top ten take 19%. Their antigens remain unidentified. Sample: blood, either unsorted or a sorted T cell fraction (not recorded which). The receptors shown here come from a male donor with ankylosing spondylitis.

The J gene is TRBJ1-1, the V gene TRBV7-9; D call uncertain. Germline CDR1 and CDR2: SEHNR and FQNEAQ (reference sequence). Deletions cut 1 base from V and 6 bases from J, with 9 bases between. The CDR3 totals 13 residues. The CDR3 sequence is CASSLGPVAEAFF. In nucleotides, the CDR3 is TGTGCCAGCAGCTTAGGGCCGGTGGCTGAAGCTTTCTTT.

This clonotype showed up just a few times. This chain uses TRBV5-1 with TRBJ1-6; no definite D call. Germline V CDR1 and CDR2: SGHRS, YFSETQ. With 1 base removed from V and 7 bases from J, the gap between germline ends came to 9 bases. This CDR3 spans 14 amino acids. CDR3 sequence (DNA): TGCGCCAGCAGCTTGCAGCCGTCGAATTCACCCCTCCACTTT. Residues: CASSLQPSNSPLHF.

DNA of the CDR3: TGTGCCAGCAGCTTGGCGTCGGGGAACCCCCAGCATTTT. Encoded protein: CASSLASGNPQHF. The J gene is TRBJ1-5, the V gene TRBV5-6, with D hard to call. Trimming cost V 0 bases and J 10 bases, with 11 bases left between them. Germline V CDR1 and CDR2: SGHDT, YYEEEE. The CDR3 loop spans 13 amino acids. The entire variable domain, with the rest obtained from reference TRBV5-6 and TRBJ1-5, is as follows: DAGVTQSPTHLIKTRGQQVTLRCSPKSGHDTVSWYQQALGQGPQFIFQYYEEEERQRGNFPDRFSGHQFPNYSSELNVNALLLGDSALYLCASSLASGNPQHFGDGTRLSIL.

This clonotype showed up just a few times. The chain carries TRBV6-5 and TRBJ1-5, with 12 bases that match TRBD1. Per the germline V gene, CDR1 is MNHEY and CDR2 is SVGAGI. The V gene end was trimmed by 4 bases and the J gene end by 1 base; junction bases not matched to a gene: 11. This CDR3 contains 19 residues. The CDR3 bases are TGTGCCAGCAGTTTAAACCGGGACAGGGGGCCATTGAGCAATCAGCCCCAGCATTTT. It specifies CASSLNRDRGPLSNQPQHF.

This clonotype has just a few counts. CDR3 in amino acids: CASKPFPAGTLDEQYF. DNA for the CDR3: TGTGCCAGCAAACCTTTCCCAGCAGGGACGTTGGACGAGCAGTACTTC. The V call is TRBV11-1, the J call TRBJ2-7; TRBD1 or TRBD2 may be the D gene (5 bases each). The germline gives CDR1 SGHAT, CDR2 FQDESV (reference sequence). The CDR3 runs 16 residues. The V end lost 7 bases, the J end lost 5 bases, and 24 bases lay between the germline ends.

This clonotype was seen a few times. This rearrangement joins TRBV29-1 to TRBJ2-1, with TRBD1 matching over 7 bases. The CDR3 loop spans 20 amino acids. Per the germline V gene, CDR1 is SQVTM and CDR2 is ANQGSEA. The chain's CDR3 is CRSVEGRQGVSDSTPGEQFF. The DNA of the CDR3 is TGCAGAAGCGTTGAGGGCCGACAGGGTGTTTCGGACTCAACGCCGGGTGAGCAGTTCTTC.

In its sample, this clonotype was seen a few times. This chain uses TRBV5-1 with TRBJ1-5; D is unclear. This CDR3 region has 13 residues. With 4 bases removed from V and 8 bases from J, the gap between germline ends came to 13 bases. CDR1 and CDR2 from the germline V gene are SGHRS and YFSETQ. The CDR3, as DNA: TGCGCCAGCAGCCCCGAGGGCACTGAGCCCCAGCATTTT. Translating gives CASSPEGTEPQHF.

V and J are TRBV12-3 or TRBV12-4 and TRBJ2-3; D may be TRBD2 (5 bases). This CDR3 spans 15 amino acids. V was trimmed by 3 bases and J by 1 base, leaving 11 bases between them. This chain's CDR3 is CASSFRGRGTDTQYF. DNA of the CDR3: TGTGCCAGCAGTTTTCGGGGAAGGGGCACAGATACGCAGTATTTT.

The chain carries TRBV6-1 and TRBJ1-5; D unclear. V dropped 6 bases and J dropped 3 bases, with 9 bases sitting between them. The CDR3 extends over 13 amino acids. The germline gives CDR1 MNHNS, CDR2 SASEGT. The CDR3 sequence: CASRVTPNQPQHF. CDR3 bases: TGTGCCAGCAGGGTAACCCCCAATCAGCCCCAGCATTTT.

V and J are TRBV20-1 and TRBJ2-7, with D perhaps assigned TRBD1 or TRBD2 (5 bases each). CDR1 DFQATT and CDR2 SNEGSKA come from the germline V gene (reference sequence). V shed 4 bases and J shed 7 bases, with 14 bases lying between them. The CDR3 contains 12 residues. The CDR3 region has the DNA TGCAGTGCTACCCCCGGGGCCGGGGAGCAGTACTTC. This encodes CSATPGAGEQYF.

The CDR3 DNA reads TGTGCCAGCAGCCCGCTTATCCGGGGAGAGACCCAGTACTTC. It specifies CASSPLIRGETQYF. The rearrangement uses TRBV3-1 and TRBJ2-5; a weak D match, TRBD2 (5 bases). Germline V CDR1 and CDR2: LGHDT, YNNKEL (reference sequence). V was cut by 4 bases and J by 4 bases, with 13 bases left in between. This CDR3 is 14 amino acids long.

The CDR3 coding sequence is TGCGCCAGCAGCGGAACCACAAGTAGCTCTGGGGCCAACGTCCTGACTTTC. Encoded protein: CASSGTTSSSGANVLTF. The chain has TRBV5-1 and TRBJ2-6, with no clear D. The CDR3 totals 17 residues. V was shortened by 4 bases and J by 0 bases, with 14 bases between the two germline ends. CDR1 and CDR2 from the germline V gene are SGHRS and YFSETQ.

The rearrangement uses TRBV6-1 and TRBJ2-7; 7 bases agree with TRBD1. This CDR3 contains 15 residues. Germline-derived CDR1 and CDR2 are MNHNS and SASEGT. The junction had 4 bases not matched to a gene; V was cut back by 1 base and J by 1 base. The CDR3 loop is CASSEEPGQSYEQYF. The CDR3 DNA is TGTGCCAGCAGTGAAGAACCGGGACAGTCCTACGAGCAGTACTTC.

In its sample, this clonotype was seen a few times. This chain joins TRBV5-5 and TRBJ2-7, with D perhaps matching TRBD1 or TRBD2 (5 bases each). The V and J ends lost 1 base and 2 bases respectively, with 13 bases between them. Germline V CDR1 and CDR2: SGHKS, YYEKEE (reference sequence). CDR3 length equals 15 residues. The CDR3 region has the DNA TGTGCCAGCAGCTTGTCACAGGACGGGGCCTACGAGCAGTACTTC. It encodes CASSLSQDGAYEQYF.

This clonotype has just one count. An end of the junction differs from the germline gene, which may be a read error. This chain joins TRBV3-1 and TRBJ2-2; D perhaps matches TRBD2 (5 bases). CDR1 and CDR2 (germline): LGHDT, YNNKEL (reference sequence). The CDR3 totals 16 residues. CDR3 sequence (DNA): TGTGCCAGCAGCCAAGTGAGTGGATCGAACACCGGGGAGCTGTCTTTT. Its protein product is CASSQVSGSNTGELSF.

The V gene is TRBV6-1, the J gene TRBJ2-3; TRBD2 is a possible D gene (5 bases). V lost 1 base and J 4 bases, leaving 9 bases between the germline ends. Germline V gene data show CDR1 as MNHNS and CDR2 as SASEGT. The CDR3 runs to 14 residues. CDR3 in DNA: TGTGCCAGCAGTGAAGACCCAGCGGCAGATACGCAGTATTTT. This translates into CASSEDPAADTQYF.

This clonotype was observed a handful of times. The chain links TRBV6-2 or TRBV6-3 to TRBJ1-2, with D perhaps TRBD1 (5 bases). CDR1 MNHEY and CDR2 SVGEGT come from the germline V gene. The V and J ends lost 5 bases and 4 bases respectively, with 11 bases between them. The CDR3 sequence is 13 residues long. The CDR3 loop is CASSLQVSYGYTF. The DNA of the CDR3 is TGTGCCAGCAGTCTACAGGTTTCCTATGGCTACACCTTC.

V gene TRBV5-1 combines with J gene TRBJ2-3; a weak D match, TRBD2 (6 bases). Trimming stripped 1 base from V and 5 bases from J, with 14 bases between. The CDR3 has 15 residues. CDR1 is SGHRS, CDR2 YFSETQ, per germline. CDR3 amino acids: CASSLSGTPEDTQYF. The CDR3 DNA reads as TGCGCCAGCAGCTTGAGTGGGACTCCAGAAGATACGCAGTATTTT.